This T cell receptor beta chain derives from a study of blood T cell repertoires in COVID-19. Using immunoSEQ multiplex PCR, the repertoire was profiled, and TCRdb retains in-frame clones only, with some absent. This table has approximately 29,000 clones, approximately 84% appearing once. There are 13 residues in the CDR3. V shed 8 bases and J shed 1 base, with 6 bases lying between them. The germline V gene has CDR1 LNHDA and CDR2 SQIVND (reference sequence). The source is a woman aged 55-69 years with acute or convalescent COVID-19. The V call is TRBV19, the J call TRBJ2-6; D is unclear. Sequencing was carried out using peripheral blood. CDR3 loop: CASLGSGANVLTF. DNA for the CDR3: TGTGCCAGTCTCGGTTCTGGGGCCAACGTCCTGACTTTC.